What follows are 13 T cell receptor beta chains derived from one specimen sequenced in a study of graft-versus-host responses after intestinal transplantation. Antigens of these TCRs are unknown. The repertoire was sequenced with immunoSEQ multiplex PCR; TCRdb's copy has only in-frame clones and lacks some. The table has under 150,000 clones, 85% to 95% seen once. The sequencing here drew on unstimulated CD8+ T cells sorted from spleen or lymph node cells, taken before intestinal transplant. These TCRs come from a human donor who received an intestinal transplant.

The chain combines TRBV28 with TRBJ2-5; a weak D match, TRBD2 (6 bases). Germline CDR1 and CDR2: MDHEN and SYDVKM. The CDR3 consists of 15 residues. Trimming left V 5 bases short and J 5 bases short, with 18 bases between. Here the CDR3 DNA reads TGTGCCAGCAGTCGCCTCAGGGAGGTGGTGGAGACCCAGTACTTC. Translated: CASSRLREVVETQYF.

The chain uses TRBV4-1 and TRBJ2-7; TRBD2 might be the D (6 bases). Germline CDR1 MGHRA, CDR2 YSYEKL. Trimming took off 4 bases at V and 2 bases at J, with 15 bases between the two ends. The CDR3 spans 15 residues. The CDR3 reads CASSPRKEGPYEQYF. The CDR3 region has the DNA TGCGCCAGCAGCCCCCGTAAGGAGGGACCCTACGAGCAGTACTTC.

The table lists this clone with a count of one. The chain couples TRBV9 to TRBJ2-1; possible D gene TRBD2, 6 bases. V lost 0 bases and J lost 7, with 8 bases in between. The germline CDR1 and CDR2 sequences are SGDLS and YYNGEE. The CDR3 runs to 13 residues. The CDR3 nucleotides read TGTGCCAGCAGCGTAGATCGGGGGAATGAGCAGTTCTTC. It codes for CASSVDRGNEQFF.

The chain joins TRBV7-3 to TRBJ2-1; D unclear. Germline V gene lookup returns CDR1 SGHTA and CDR2 FQGTGA. The germline V and J ends were trimmed by 1 base and 7 bases, with 5 bases remaining between them. This CDR3 is 12 amino acids long. Written as DNA, the CDR3 is TGTGCCAGCAGCTTAATGGGGAATGAGCAGTTCTTC. Translated, it gives CASSLMGNEQFF.

V is TRBV7-9 and J is TRBJ2-7, with D perhaps assigned TRBD1 or TRBD2 (5 bases each). Trimming cost V 3 bases and J 5 bases, with 20 bases left between them. There are 16 residues in the CDR3. CDR1 and CDR2 from the germline V gene are SEHNR and FQNEAQ (reference sequence). The CDR3 DNA follows: TGTGCCAGCAGCTTGAGGGCCAGGGTCCCCAGGCACGAGCAGTACTTC. Encoded protein: CASSLRARVPRHEQYF.

The V and J genes are TRBV7-6 and TRBJ2-7, with TRBD2 identical over 8 bases. The CDR3 covers 14 residues. V lost 5 bases and J lost 3; bases outside the gene matches: 6. CDR1 and CDR2 from the germline V gene are SGHVS and FNYEAQ. Written as DNA, the CDR3 is TGTGCCAGCAGCATTCTTCGGGAGGGCTACGAGCAGTACTTC. Translated: CASSILREGYEQYF.

The rearrangement uses TRBV5-6 and TRBJ1-1; D unclear. With 1 base removed from V and 0 bases from J, the gap between germline ends came to 4 bases. Germline CDR1 SGHDT, CDR2 YYEEEE. The CDR3 loop spans 13 amino acids. CDR3 residues: CASSLTLNTEAFF. The CDR3, as DNA: TGTGCCAGCAGCTTGACCCTGAACACTGAAGCTTTCTTT.

The chain uses TRBV28 and TRBJ2-7, with no clear D. V lost 5 bases, J lost 1 base, and 6 bases lay in between. This CDR3 region has 12 residues. Germline assignment: CDR1 MDHEN and CDR2 SYDVKM. In nucleotides, the CDR3 is TGTGCCAGCAGTCTTGGTTCCTACGAGCAGTACTTC. As protein: CASSLGSYEQYF. Using reference TRBV28 and TRBJ2-7 for the parts outside the CDR3, the full variable domain is DVKVTQSSRYLVKRTGEKVFLECVQDMDHENMFWYRQDPGLGLRLIYFSYDVKMKEKGDIPEGYSVSREKKERFSLILESASTNQTSMYLCASSLGSYEQYFGPGTRLTVT.

V and J are TRBV27 and TRBJ2-1; unclear D gene. CDR1 and CDR2 from the germline V gene are MNHEY and SMNVEV (reference sequence). The CDR3 loop spans 14 amino acids. V was cut by 5 bases and J by 3 bases, with 11 bases left in between. The chain's CDR3 is CASSVRGLYNEQFF. CDR3 DNA: TGTGCCAGCAGTGTCAGAGGTCTCTACAATGAGCAGTTCTTC.

The rearrangement joins TRBV15 to TRBJ2-2, with D tentatively TRBD2 (6 bases). Trimming removed 8 bases at V and 4 bases at J, with 14 bases between. CDR1 and CDR2 (germline): LNHNV, YYDKDF (reference sequence). The CDR3 is 14 residues long. The CDR3: CATRTTPGTGELFF. The DNA of the CDR3 is TGTGCCACCCGGACTACCCCGGGCACCGGGGAGCTGTTTTTT.

The J gene is TRBJ1-1, the V gene TRBV29-1; TRBD1 matches 8 bases. Germline CDR1 is SQVTM and CDR2 is ANQGSEA. The ends lost 2 bases at V and 4 bases at J; junction bases unmatched: 9. The CDR3 spans 15 residues. The CDR3 DNA reads as TGCAGCGTTGAATTAGGGGCAGGGGGCCTCACTGAAGCTTTCTTT. It codes for CSVELGAGGLTEAFF. Drawing the rest from reference TRBV29-1 and TRBJ1-1, the complete variable domain is SAVISQKPSRDICQRGTSLTIQCQVDSQVTMMFWYRQQPGQSLTLIATANQGSEATYESGFVIDKFPISRPNLTFSTLTVSNMSPEDSSIYLCSVELGAGGLTEAFFGQGTRLTVV.

This sequence joins TRBV7-9 and TRBJ1-2; D may be TRBD1 (6 bases). Germline-derived CDR1 and CDR2 are SEHNR and FQNEAQ (reference sequence). There are 15 residues in the CDR3. V dropped 3 bases and J dropped 3 bases, with 14 bases sitting between them. The CDR3, as DNA: TGTGCCAGCAGCTTGGCGACAGGTGCCTACTATGGCTACACCTTC. This codes for CASSLATGAYYGYTF. Filled out from reference TRBV7-9 and TRBJ1-2, the complete variable domain reads DTGVSQNPRHKITKRGQNVTFRCDPISEHNRLYWYRQTLGQGPEFLTYFQNEAQLEKSRLLSDRFSAERPKGSFSTLEIQRTEQGDSAMYLCASSLATGAYYGYTFGSGTRLTVV.

The V gene is TRBV23-1, the J gene TRBJ2-1, with D unresolved. TRBV23-1 is classed as an ORF, of uncertain function. V lost 8 bases and J lost 3, with 11 bases in between. CDR3 length: 13 residues. As DNA, the CDR3 is TGCGCCAGCCTTACCGGTTGCTACAATGAGCAGTTCTTC. It yields the protein CASLTGCYNEQFF.